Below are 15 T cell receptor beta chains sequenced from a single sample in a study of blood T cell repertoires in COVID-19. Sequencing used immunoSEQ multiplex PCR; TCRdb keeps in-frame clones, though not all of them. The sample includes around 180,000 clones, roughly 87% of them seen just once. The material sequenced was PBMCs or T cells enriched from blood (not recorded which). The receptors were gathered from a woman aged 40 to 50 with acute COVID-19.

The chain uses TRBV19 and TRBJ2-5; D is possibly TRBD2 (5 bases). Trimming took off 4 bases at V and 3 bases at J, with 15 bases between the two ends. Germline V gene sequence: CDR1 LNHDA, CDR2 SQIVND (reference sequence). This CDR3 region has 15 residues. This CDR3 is CASSSYPDGEETQYF. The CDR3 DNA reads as TGTGCCAGTAGTAGCTACCCCGACGGGGAAGAGACCCAGTACTTC.

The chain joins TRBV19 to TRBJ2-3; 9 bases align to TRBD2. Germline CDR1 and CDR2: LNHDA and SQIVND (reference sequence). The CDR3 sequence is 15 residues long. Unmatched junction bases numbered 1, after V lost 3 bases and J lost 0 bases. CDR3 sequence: CASSMGLASTDTQYF. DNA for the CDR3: TGTGCCAGTAGTATGGGACTAGCTAGCACAGATACGCAGTATTTT. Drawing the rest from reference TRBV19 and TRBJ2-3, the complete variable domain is DGGITQSPKYLFRKEGQNVTLSCEQNLNHDAMYWYRQDPGQGLRLIYYSQIVNDFQKGDIAEGYSVSREKKESFPLTVTSAQKNPTAFYLCASSMGLASTDTQYFGPGTRLTVL.

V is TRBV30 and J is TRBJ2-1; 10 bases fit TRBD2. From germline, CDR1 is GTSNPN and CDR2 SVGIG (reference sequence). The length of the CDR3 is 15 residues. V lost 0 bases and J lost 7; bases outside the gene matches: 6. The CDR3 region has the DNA TGTGCCTGGAGTGTGGGTAGCGGGAGGTTTAATGAGCAGTTCTTC. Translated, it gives CAWSVGSGRFNEQFF.

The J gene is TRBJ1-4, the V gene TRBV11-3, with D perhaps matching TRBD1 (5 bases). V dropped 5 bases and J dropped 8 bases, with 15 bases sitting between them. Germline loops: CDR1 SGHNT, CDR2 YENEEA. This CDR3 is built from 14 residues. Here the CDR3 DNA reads TGTGCCAGCAGCCTTCCAGGGATAGGGGAAAAACTGTTTTTT. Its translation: CASSLPGIGEKLFF. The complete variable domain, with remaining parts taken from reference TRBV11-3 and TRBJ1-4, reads EAGVVQSPRYKIIEKKQPVAFWCNPISGHNTLYWYLQNLGQGPELLIRYENEEAVDDSQLPKDRFSAERLKGVDSTLKIQPAELGDSAVYLCASSLPGIGEKLFFGSGTQLSVL.

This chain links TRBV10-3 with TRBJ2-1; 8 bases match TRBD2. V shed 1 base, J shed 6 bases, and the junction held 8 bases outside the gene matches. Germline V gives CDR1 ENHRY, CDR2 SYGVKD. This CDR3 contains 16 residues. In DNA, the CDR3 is TGTGCCATCAGTGAGTTGCAACTAGCGGAGTCCAATGAGCAGTTCTTC. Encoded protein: CAISELQLAESNEQFF.

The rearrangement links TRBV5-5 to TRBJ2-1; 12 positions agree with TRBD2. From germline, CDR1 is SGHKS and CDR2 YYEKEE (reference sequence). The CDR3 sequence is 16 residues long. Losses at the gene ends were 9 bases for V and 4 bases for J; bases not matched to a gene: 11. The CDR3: CAIGLAGPTGYNEQFF. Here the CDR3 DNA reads TGTGCCATTGGACTAGCGGGACCCACGGGTTACAATGAGCAGTTCTTC.

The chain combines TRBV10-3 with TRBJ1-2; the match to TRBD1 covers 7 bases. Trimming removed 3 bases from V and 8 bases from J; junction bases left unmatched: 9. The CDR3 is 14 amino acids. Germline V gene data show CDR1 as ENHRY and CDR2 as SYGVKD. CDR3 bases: TGTGCCATCAGTGATGGGTACAGGGGCGTGGGCTACACCTTC. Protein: CAISDGYRGVGYTF.

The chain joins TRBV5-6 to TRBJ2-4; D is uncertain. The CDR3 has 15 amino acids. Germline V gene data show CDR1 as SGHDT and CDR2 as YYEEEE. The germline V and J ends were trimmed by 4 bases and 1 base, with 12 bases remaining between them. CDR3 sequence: CASSVTRLAKNIQYF. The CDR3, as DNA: TGTGCCAGCAGCGTGACCAGGTTGGCCAAAAACATTCAGTACTTC.

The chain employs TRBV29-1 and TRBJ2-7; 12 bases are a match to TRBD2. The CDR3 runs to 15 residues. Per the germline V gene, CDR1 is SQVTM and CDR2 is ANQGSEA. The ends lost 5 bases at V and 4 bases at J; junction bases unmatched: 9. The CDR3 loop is CSVMLGLAGRYEQYF. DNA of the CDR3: TGCAGCGTTATGTTAGGACTAGCGGGAAGGTACGAGCAGTACTTC.

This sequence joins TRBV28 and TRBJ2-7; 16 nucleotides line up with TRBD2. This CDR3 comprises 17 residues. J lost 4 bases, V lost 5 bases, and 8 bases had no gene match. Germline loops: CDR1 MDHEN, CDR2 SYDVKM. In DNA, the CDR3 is TGTGCCAGCAGTCCCGGGACTAGCGGGGGGGTTCGGTACGAGCAGTACTTC. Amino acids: CASSPGTSGGVRYEQYF.

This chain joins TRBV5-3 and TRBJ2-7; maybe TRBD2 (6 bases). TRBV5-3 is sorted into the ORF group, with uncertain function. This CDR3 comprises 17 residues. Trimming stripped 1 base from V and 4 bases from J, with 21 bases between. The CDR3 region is CARSLYARLERCYEQYF. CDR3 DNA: TGTGCCAGAAGCTTGTATGCCCGACTAGAAAGGTGTTACGAGCAGTACTTC.

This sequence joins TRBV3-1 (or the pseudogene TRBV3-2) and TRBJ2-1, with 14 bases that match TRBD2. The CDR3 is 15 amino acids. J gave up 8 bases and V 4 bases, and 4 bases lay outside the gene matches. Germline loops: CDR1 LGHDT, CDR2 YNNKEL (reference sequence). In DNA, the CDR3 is TGTGCCAGCAGCCCGACTAGCGGGGGGGCGTATGAGCAGTTCTTC. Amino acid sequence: CASSPTSGGAYEQFF.

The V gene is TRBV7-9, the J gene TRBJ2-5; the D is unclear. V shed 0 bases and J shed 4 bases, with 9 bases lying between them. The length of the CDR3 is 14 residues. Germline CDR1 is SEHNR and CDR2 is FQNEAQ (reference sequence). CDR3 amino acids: CASSLAKPGETQYF. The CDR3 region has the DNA TGTGCCAGCAGCTTAGCAAAACCAGGAGAGACCCAGTACTTC.

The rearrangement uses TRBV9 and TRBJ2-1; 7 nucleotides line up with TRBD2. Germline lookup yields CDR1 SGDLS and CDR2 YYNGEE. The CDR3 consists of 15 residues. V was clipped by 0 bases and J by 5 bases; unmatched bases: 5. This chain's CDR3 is CASSVDSGRNNEQFF. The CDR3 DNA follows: TGTGCCAGCAGCGTAGATAGCGGGCGTAACAATGAGCAGTTCTTC.

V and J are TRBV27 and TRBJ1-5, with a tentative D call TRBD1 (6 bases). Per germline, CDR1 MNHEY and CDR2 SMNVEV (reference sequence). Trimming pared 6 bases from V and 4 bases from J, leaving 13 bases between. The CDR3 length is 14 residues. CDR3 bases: TGTGCCAGCAGAGGGGGGGCGAGTAATCAGCCCCAGCATTTT. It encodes CASRGGASNQPQHF.